The clone carrying this T cell receptor beta chain was observed many times. The antigen is not known. This sample's time point: sample taken at primary tumor resection. Per the germline V gene, CDR1 is SQVTM and CDR2 is ANQGSEA. There are 11 residues in the CDR3. Trimming shortened V by 6 bases and J by 6 bases, and 11 bases separated the two germline ends. This record comes from a study of spatial heterogeneity in lung cancer. Study findings and constraints: Counts that tracked tumor mutation counts were those of expanded intratumoral alpha and beta TCRs.

TCRdb passed the 5' RACE reads through MiXCR, listing each CDR3 protein once. The sample holds about 7,400 distinct CDR3 sequences, less than 8.5% seen once. V is TRBV29-1 and J is TRBJ1-1; no clear D gene. The sample consisted of lung tumor tissue, taken at surgery. The receptor was derived from a male donor with early-stage non-small cell lung cancer. The CDR3 sequence: CSVDPLAEAFF. The CDR3 nucleotides read TGCAGCGTCGACCCCCTCGCTGAAGCTTTCTTT. Combining the CDR3 with reference TRBV29-1 and TRBJ1-1 gives the whole variable domain SAVISQKPSRDICQRGTSLTIQCQVDSQVTMMFWYRQQPGQSLTLIATANQGSEATYESGFVIDKFPISRPNLTFSTLTVSNMSPEDSSIYLCSVDPLAEAFFGQGTRLTVV.